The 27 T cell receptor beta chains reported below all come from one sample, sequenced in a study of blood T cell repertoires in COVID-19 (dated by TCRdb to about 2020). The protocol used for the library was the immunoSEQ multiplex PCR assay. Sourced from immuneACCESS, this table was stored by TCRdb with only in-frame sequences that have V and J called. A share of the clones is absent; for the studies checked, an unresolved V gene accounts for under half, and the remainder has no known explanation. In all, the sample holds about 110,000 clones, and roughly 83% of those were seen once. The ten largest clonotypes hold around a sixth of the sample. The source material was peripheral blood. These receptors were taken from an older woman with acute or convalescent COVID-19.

The CDR3 loop is CASARAGVFGYTF. The CDR3 region has the DNA TGTGCCAGTGCCAGGGCAGGGGTTTTTGGCTACACCTTC. J is TRBJ1-2 and V is TRBV19; D might be TRBD1 (6 bases). The CDR3 runs 13 residues. CDR1 and CDR2 (germline): LNHDA, SQIVND (reference sequence). With 8 bases removed from V and 7 bases from J, the gap between germline ends came to 17 bases.

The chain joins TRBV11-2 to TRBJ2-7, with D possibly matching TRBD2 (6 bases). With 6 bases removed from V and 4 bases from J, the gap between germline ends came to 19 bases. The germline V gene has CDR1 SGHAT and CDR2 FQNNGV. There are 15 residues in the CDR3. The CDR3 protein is CASRHYTGVKYEQYF. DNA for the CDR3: TGTGCCAGCAGACACTACACGGGAGTCAAATACGAGCAGTACTTC.

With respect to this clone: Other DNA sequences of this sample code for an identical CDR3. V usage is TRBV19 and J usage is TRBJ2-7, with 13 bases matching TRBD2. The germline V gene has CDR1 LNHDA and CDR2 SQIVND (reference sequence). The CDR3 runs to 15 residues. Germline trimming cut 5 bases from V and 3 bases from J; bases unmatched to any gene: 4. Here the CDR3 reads CASSGGLAGIYEQYF. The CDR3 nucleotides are TGTGCCAGTAGTGGGGGACTAGCGGGGATCTACGAGCAGTACTTC.

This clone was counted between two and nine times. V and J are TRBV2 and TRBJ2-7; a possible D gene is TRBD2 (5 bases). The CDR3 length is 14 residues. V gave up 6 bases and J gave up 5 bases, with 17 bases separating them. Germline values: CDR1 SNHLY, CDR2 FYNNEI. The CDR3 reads CASRDDRGSDEQYF. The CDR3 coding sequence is TGTGCCAGCAGGGATGATCGGGGTTCGGACGAGCAGTACTTC.

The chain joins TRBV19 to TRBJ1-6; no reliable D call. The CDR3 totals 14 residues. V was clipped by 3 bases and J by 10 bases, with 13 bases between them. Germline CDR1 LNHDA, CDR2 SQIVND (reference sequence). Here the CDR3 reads CASSMAGLESPLHF. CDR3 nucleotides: TGTGCCAGTAGTATGGCCGGGTTAGAGTCACCCCTCCACTTT. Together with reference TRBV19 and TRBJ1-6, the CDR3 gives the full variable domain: DGGITQSPKYLFRKEGQNVTLSCEQNLNHDAMYWYRQDPGQGLRLIYYSQIVNDFQKGDIAEGYSVSREKKESFPLTVTSAQKNPTAFYLCASSMAGLESPLHFGNGTRLTVT.

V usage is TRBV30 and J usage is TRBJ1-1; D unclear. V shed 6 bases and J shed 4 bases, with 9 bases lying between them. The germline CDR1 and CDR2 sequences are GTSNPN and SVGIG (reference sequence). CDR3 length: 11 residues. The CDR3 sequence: CACEGFTEAFF. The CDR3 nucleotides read TGTGCCTGCGAGGGATTCACTGAAGCTTTCTTT.

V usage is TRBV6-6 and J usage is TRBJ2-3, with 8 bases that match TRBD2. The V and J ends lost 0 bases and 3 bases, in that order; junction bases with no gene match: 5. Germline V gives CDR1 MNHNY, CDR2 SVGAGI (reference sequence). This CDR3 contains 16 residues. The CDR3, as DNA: TGTGCCAGCAGTTACTCACCCGGGGGGGAGACAGATACGCAGTATTTT. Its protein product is CASSYSPGGETDTQYF.

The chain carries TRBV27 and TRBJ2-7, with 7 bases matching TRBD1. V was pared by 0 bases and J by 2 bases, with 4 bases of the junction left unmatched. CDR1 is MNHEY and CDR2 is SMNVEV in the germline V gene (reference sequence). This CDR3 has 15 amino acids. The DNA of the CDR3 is TGTGCCAGCAGTTTATCGGATACAGGGGCCTACGAGCAGTACTTC. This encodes CASSLSDTGAYEQYF.

The CDR3 loop reads CASSLSGRGGNQPQHF. As DNA, the CDR3 is TGTGCCAGCAGTTTATCCGGCAGGGGTGGCAATCAGCCCCAGCATTTT. The chain recombines TRBV28 with TRBJ1-5; D may be TRBD1 (6 bases). V lost 1 base and J 2 bases, leaving 12 bases between the germline ends. The length of the CDR3 is 16 residues. Germline V gene data show CDR1 as MDHEN and CDR2 as SYDVKM. Drawing the rest from reference TRBV28 and TRBJ1-5, the complete variable domain is DVKVTQSSRYLVKRTGEKVFLECVQDMDHENMFWYRQDPGLGLRLIYFSYDVKMKEKGDIPEGYSVSREKKERFSLILESASTNQTSMYLCASSLSGRGGNQPQHFGDGTRLSIL.

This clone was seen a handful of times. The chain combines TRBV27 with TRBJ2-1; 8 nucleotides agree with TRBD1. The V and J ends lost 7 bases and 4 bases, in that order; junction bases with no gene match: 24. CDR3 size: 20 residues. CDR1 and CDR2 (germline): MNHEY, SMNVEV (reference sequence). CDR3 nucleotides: TGTGCCAGCACCTCCGTCTTCCCGGGACAGGCGCCAAAACGGTACAATGAGCAGTTCTTC. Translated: CASTSVFPGQAPKRYNEQFF.

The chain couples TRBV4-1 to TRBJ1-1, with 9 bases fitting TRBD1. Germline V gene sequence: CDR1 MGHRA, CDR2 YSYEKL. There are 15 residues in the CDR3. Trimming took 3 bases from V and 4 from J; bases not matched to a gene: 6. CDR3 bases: TGCGCCAGCAGCCAGGCCGGGACAGGGTCCACTGAAGCTTTCTTT. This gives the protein CASSQAGTGSTEAFF.

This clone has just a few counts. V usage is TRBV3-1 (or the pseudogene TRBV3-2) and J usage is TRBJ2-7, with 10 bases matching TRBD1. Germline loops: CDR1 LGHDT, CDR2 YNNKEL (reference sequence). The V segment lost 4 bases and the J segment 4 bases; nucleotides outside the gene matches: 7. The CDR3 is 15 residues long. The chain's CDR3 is CASSPSRTGGYEQYF. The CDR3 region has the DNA TGTGCCAGCAGCCCCTCCAGGACAGGGGGTTACGAGCAGTACTTC.

The CDR3 reads CASSTLAGVHNEQFF. CDR3 in DNA: TGTGCCAGCAGCACCCTAGCGGGAGTCCACAATGAGCAGTTCTTC. The gene calls are TRBV5-5 and TRBJ2-1, with 10 bases identical to TRBD2. This CDR3 is 15 amino acids long. The germline V gene encodes CDR1 SGHKS and CDR2 YYEKEE (reference sequence). V shed 4 bases, J shed 5 bases, and the junction held 6 bases outside the gene matches.

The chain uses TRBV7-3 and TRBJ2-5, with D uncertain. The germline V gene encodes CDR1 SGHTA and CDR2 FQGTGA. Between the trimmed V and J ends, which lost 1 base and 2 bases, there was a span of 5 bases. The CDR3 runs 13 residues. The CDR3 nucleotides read TGTGCCAGCAGCTTAATTCCACAAGAGACCCAGTACTTC. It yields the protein CASSLIPQETQYF. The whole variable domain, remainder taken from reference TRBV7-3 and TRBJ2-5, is GAGVSQTPSNKVTEKGKYVELRCDPISGHTALYWYRQSLGQGPEFLIYFQGTGAADDSGLPNDRFFAVRPEGSVSTLKIQRTERGDSAVYLCASSLIPQETQYFGPGTRLLVL.

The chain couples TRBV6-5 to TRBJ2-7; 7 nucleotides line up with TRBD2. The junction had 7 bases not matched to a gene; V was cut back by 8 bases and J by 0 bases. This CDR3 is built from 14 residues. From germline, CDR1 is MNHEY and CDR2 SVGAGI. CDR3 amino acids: CASLMGGFSYEQYF. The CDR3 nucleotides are TGTGCCAGCCTAATGGGGGGGTTCTCCTACGAGCAGTACTTC.

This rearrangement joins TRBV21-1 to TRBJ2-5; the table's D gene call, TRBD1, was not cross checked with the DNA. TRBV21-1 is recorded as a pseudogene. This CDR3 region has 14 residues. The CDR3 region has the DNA TGTGCCAGCAGAGTAGGGACAGGAGAAGAGACCCAGTACTTC. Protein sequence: CASRVGTGEETQYF.

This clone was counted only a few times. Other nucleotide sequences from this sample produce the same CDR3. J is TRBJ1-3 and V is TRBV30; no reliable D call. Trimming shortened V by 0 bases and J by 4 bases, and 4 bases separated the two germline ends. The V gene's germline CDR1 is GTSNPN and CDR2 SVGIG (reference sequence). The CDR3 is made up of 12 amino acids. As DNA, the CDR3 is TGTGCCTGGAGTGTGCAGGGAAACACCATATATTTT. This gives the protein CAWSVQGNTIYF.

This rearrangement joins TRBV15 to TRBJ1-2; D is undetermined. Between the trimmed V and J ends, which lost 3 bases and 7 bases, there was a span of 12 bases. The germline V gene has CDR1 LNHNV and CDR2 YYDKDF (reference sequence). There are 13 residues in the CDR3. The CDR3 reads CATSSTGTPGYTF. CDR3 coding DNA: TGTGCCACCAGCAGCACGGGAACACCTGGCTACACCTTC.

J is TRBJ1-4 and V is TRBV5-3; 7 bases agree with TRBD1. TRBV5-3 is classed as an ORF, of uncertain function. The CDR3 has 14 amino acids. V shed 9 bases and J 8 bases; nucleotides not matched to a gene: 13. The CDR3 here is CAIRQGVISEKLFF. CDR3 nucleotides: TGTGCCATACGCCAGGGGGTCATATCGGAAAAACTGTTTTTT.

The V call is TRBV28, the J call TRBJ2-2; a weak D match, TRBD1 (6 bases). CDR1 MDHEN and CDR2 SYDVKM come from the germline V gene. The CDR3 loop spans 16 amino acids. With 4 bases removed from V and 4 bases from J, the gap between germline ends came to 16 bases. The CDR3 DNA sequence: TGTGCCAGCAGTTCCGGACAGTCGGCGGGCACCGGGGAGCTGTTTTTT. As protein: CASSSGQSAGTGELFF.

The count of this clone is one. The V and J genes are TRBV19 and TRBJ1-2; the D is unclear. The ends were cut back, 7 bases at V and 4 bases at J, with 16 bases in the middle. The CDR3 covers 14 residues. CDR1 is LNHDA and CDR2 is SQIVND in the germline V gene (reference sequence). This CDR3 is CASTSEGALYGYTF. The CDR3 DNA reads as TGTGCCAGTACCTCTGAGGGAGCCCTCTATGGCTACACCTTC.

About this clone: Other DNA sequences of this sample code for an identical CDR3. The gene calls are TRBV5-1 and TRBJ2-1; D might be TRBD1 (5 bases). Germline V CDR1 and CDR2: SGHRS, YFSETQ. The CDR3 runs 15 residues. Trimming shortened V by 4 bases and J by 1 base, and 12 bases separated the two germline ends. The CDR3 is CASSREGDSYNEQFF. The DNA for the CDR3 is TGCGCCAGCAGCCGAGAAGGGGATTCCTACAATGAGCAGTTCTTC.

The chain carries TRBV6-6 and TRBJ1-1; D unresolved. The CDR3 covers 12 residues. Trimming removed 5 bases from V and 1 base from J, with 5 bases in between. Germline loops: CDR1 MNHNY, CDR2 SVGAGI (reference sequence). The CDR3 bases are TGTGCCAGCAGTAACACGAACACTGAAGCTTTCTTT. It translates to CASSNTNTEAFF.

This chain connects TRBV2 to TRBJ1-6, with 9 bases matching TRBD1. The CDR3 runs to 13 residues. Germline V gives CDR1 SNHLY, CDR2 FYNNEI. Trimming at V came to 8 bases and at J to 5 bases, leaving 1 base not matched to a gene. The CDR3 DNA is TGTGCCAGCCGGACAGGGGATAATTCACCCCTCCACTTT. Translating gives CASRTGDNSPLHF.

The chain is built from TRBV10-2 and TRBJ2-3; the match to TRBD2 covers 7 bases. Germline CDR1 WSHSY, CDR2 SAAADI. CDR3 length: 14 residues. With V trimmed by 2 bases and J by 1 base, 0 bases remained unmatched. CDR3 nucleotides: TGCGCCAGCAGTGAGGGACTAGGCACAGATACGCAGTATTTT. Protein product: CASSEGLGTDTQYF.

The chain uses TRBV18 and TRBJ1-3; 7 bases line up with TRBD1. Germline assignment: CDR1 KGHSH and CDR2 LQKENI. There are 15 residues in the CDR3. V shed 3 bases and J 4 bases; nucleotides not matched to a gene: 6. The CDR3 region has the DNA TGTGCCAGCTCACCGAGACAGGGCCAGGGAAACACCATATATTTT. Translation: CASSPRQGQGNTIYF. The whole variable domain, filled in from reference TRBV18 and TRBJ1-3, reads NAGVMQNPRHLVRRRGQEARLRCSPMKGHSHVYWYRQLPEEGLKFMVYLQKENIIDESGMPKERFSAEFPKEGPSILRIQQVVRGDSAAYFCASSPRQGQGNTIYFGEGSWLTVV.

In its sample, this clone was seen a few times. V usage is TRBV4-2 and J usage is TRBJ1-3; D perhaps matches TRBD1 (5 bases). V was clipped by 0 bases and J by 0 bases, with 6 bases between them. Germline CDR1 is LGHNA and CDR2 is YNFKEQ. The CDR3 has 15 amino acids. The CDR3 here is CASSQDDSSGNTIYF. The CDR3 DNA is TGTGCCAGCAGCCAAGATGACAGCTCTGGAAACACCATATATTTT.